Below, 16 T cell receptor beta chains from the same sample are listed, as sequenced in a study of T-cell memory formation after mild COVID-19. Each CDR3 protein gets one entry after TCRdb re-called the 5' RACE reads with MiXCR. The sample lists some 330,000 distinct CDR3 sequences, around 20% occurring once. Input material: PBMCs or a T cell subset sorted from them (not recorded which). Receptors originate from an adult woman who had mild COVID-19 (a few samples of this study predate the infection). Cell type and time point are not known.

This clonotype came up a few times. J is TRBJ2-3 and V is TRBV7-8; no clear D gene. Trimming cost V 0 bases and J 1 base, with 17 bases left between them. The germline gives CDR1 SGHVS, CDR2 FQNEAQ. There are 18 residues in the CDR3. Here the CDR3 DNA reads TGTGCCAGCAGCTTAGCGGGCCTTCTGAACCCTCGCACAGATACGCAGTATTTT. Encoded protein: CASSLAGLLNPRTDTQYF.

The chain couples TRBV12-3 or TRBV12-4 to TRBJ1-4, with 8 positions matching TRBD1. The CDR3 is made up of 13 amino acids. Trimming cost V 6 bases and J 8 bases; bases outside gene matches: 5. CDR3 sequence: CASSRQGKEKLFF. CDR3 sequence (DNA): TGTGCCAGCAGCCGACAGGGGAAAGAAAAACTGTTTTTT.

V gene TRBV10-3 combines with J gene TRBJ2-3, with D maybe TRBD2 (6 bases). The CDR3 has 15 amino acids. V was shortened by 6 bases and J by 6 bases, with 19 bases between the two germline ends. CDR1 and CDR2 from the germline V gene are ENHRY and SYGVKD. The CDR3 DNA reads TGTGCCATCAGAAGGGACTCCCTCCTCCGGGATACGCAGTATTTT. This translates into CAIRRDSLLRDTQYF.

This chain connects TRBV6-5 to TRBJ1-6; D is unclear. V gave up 4 bases and J gave up 10 bases, with 14 bases separating them. The germline gives CDR1 MNHEY, CDR2 SVGAGI. This CDR3 contains 14 residues. The CDR3 coding sequence is TGTGCCAGCAGTTCTACTGATCTCCGGTCACCCCTCCACTTT. This encodes CASSSTDLRSPLHF.

This clonotype was observed a handful of times. Written as DNA, the CDR3 is TGTGCCAGCAGCTTCCGGGGGCCCGGCACAGATACGCAGTATTTT. Translation: CASSFRGPGTDTQYF. J is TRBJ2-3 and V is TRBV11-2; TRBD1 or TRBD2 may be the D gene (6 bases each). The CDR3 extends over 15 amino acids. Germline V gene lookup returns CDR1 SGHAT and CDR2 FQNNGV. V lost 3 bases, J lost 1 base, and 11 bases lay in between.

The chain uses TRBV7-9 and TRBJ2-7; D remains ambiguous. V shed 2 bases and J shed 3 bases, with 8 bases lying between them. The CDR3 is 13 residues long. CDR1 and CDR2 from the germline V gene are SEHNR and FQNEAQ (reference sequence). The CDR3 protein is CASSLQVNYEQYF. The CDR3 DNA follows: TGTGCCAGCAGCTTACAGGTAAACTACGAGCAGTACTTC.

This clonotype was recorded a few times. V is TRBV24-1 and J is TRBJ1-1, with D tentatively TRBD1 (6 bases). This CDR3 has 14 amino acids. V was pared by 10 bases and J by 1 base, with 15 bases between. CDR1 KGHDR and CDR2 SFDVKD come from the germline V gene. CDR3 DNA: TGTGCCACTAGTCGGGCGACAGGGAACACTGAAGCTTTCTTT. As protein: CATSRATGNTEAFF.

This rearrangement joins TRBV20-1 to TRBJ2-3; 9 nucleotides agree with TRBD2. The CDR3 has 17 residues. Germline lookup yields CDR1 DFQATT and CDR2 SNEGSKA (reference sequence). Unmatched junction bases numbered 9, after V lost 0 bases and J lost 2 bases. The CDR3 loop reads CSARDSQTSGPTDTQYF. CDR3 coding DNA: TGCAGTGCTAGAGATTCCCAAACTAGCGGGCCCACAGATACGCAGTATTTT.

V gene TRBV4-1 combines with J gene TRBJ1-2; 12 nucleotides align to TRBD1. Germline V gene sequence: CDR1 MGHRA, CDR2 YSYEKL. There are 16 residues in the CDR3. With 6 bases clipped from V and 8 bases from J, the junction kept 13 bases outside the gene matches. CDR3 coding DNA: TGCGCCAGCAGTGACGGTATCCGGGACAGGGGGCAAGGCTACACCTTC. Translation gives CASSDGIRDRGQGYTF.

DNA for the CDR3: TGCGCCAGCAGGAGCGATGGGGACACTGAAGCTTTCTTT. This sequence encodes CASRSDGDTEAFF. The V gene is TRBV5-1, the J gene TRBJ1-1; unclear D gene. Germline CDR1 is SGHRS and CDR2 is YFSETQ. V was pared by 5 bases and J by 3 bases, with 11 bases between. The CDR3 is 13 amino acids.

The chain couples TRBV12-3 or TRBV12-4 to TRBJ1-4; D is perhaps TRBD1 (5 bases). Trimming took off 3 bases at V and 8 bases at J, with 10 bases between the two ends. The CDR3 is 13 residues long. The CDR3, as DNA: TGTGCCAGCAGTTTTAAAAGGGGCGAAAAACTGTTTTTT. This translates into CASSFKRGEKLFF.

The chain uses TRBV7-7 and TRBJ2-5, with 12 bases fitting TRBD2. Trimming took 5 bases from V and 3 from J; bases not matched to a gene: 4. The CDR3 sequence is 15 residues long. Germline values: CDR1 SSHAT, CDR2 FNYEAQ (reference sequence). The chain's CDR3 is CASSRRTSGEETQYF. The CDR3 DNA sequence: TGTGCCAGCAGCCGCCGGACTAGCGGGGAAGAGACCCAGTACTTC.

This clonotype was counted a few times. This chain joins TRBV6-5 and TRBJ1-2; D is uncertain. V was shortened by 2 bases and J by 7 bases, with 23 bases between the two germline ends. CDR1 and CDR2 from the germline V gene are MNHEY and SVGAGI. There are 17 residues in the CDR3. CDR3 coding DNA: TGTGCCAGCAGTTACCAGGAATCCTCATTTTTAAATAGTGGCTACACCTTC. It codes for CASSYQESSFLNSGYTF.

The chain uses TRBV6-2 or TRBV6-3 and TRBJ1-1; D unclear. Germline-derived CDR1 and CDR2 are MNHEY and SVGEGT. This CDR3 region has 11 residues. V lost 3 bases, J lost 11 bases, and 10 bases lay in between. CDR3 DNA: TGTGCCAGCAGTTATGGGGTTATGGCTTTCTTT. Protein sequence: CASSYGVMAFF.

Only a few counts were recorded for this clonotype. The V and J genes are TRBV29-1 and TRBJ2-2; TRBD1 might be the D (6 bases). CDR3 length: 14 amino acids. Trimming took off 4 bases at V and 4 bases at J, with 13 bases between the two ends. CDR1 and CDR2 (germline): SQVTM, ANQGSEA. The CDR3 is CSVAWDKSTGELFF. The CDR3 nucleotides are TGCAGCGTTGCGTGGGACAAAAGCACCGGGGAGCTGTTTTTT.

The rearrangement joins TRBV6-5 to TRBJ2-7; D is ambiguous. Trimming removed 7 bases from V and 1 base from J, with 17 bases in between. Germline CDR1 reads MNHEY; CDR2 reads SVGAGI. The CDR3 length is 15 residues. This CDR3 is CASKIRAALSYEQYF. The CDR3, as DNA: TGTGCCAGCAAGATAAGGGCAGCGCTATCCTACGAGCAGTACTTC.